One sample yielded the 10 T cell receptor beta chains listed below, sequenced in a study of blood T cells in healthy people across ages. A second PCR, run for roughly 7 to 11 cycles, used a sample-barcoded 5' primer plus a J-beta primer mix. One entry per CDR3 protein, called by TCRdb with MiXCR from the 5' RACE reads. The table shows 910,000 or so distinct CDR3 sequences, with roughly 51% occurring only once. The sequencing input was blood. The receptors originated from a woman aged 60-75 years in good health.

This chain connects TRBV12-3 or TRBV12-4 to TRBJ2-3, with 13 positions matching TRBD2. The CDR3 is 17 residues long. The V segment lost 5 bases and the J segment 4 bases; nucleotides outside the gene matches: 9. The CDR3 DNA is TGTGCCAGCAGTGGGATTTGGACTAGCGGGAGTTCAGATACGCAGTATTTT. Translated, it gives CASSGIWTSGSSDTQYF.

The genes are TRBV30 and TRBJ1-5; TRBD1 might be the D (6 bases). The ends were cut back, 8 bases at V and 5 bases at J, with 16 bases in the middle. This CDR3 region has 13 residues. Germline values: CDR1 GTSNPN, CDR2 SVGIG (reference sequence). In nucleotides, the CDR3 is TGTGCCGCAGTGACAGGATCGGATCAGCCCCAGCATTTT. As protein: CAAVTGSDQPQHF.

This chain links TRBV12-3 or TRBV12-4 with TRBJ2-7, with no clear D. This CDR3 is 16 amino acids long. V was pared by 6 bases and J by 0 bases, with 18 bases between. The CDR3 spells CASSPGLVGSSYEQYF. CDR3 sequence (DNA): TGTGCCAGCAGCCCGGGTTTAGTGGGATCCTCCTACGAGCAGTACTTC.

This clonotype occurred many times. The chain uses TRBV18 and TRBJ2-1, with D unresolved. The V gene's germline CDR1 is KGHSH and CDR2 LQKENI. V was clipped by 8 bases and J by 0 bases, with 8 bases between them. This CDR3 has 13 residues. The CDR3 DNA reads as TGTGCCAGCAGCCCGCCCTCCTACAATGAGCAGTTCTTC. Its protein is CASSPPSYNEQFF. Supplemented by reference TRBV18 and TRBJ2-1, the full variable domain reads NAGVMQNPRHLVRRRGQEARLRCSPMKGHSHVYWYRQLPEEGLKFMVYLQKENIIDESGMPKERFSAEFPKEGPSILRIQQVVRGDSAAYFCASSPPSYNEQFFGPGTRLTVL.

This chain links TRBV7-9 with TRBJ1-2; tentative D call: TRBD1 (5 bases). V lost 4 bases and J lost 8, with 17 bases in between. CDR3 length: 14 residues. Germline V gene data show CDR1 as SEHNR and CDR2 as FQNEAQ (reference sequence). The CDR3 protein is CASSYSGGAEGYTF. Written as DNA, the CDR3 is TGTGCCAGCAGCTACTCCGGAGGGGCGGAGGGCTACACCTTC.

The chain is built from TRBV7-8 and TRBJ2-7, with D hard to call. The J call is doubtful: the DNA matches TRBJ2-4 better. Germline CDR1 SGHVS, CDR2 FQNEAQ. The CDR3 runs 14 residues. This CDR3 is CASSLELYKNIQYF. The CDR3 coding sequence is TGTGCCAGCAGCTTAGAACTATACAAAAACATTCAGTACTTC.

Regarding this clonotype: A much more abundant neighbour one base away suggests this may be a read error. J is TRBJ2-5 and V is TRBV4-1; D unclear. The CDR3 consists of 13 residues. Germline V gene sequence: CDR1 MGHRA, CDR2 YSYEKL. The CDR3 coding sequence is TGCGTCAGCAGCCAAGTACCACAGGAGACCCAGTACTTC. Its protein product is CVSSQVPQETQYF.

The chain couples TRBV6-4 to TRBJ2-5; 14 positions match TRBD2. The trim removed 4 bases at V and 3 bases at J, leaving 7 bases unmatched. Germline CDR1 reads MRHNA; CDR2 reads SNTAGT. The CDR3 has 17 residues. The CDR3 region is CASSGTPGLAGEETQYF. CDR3 in DNA: TGTGCCAGCAGTGGAACCCCGGGACTAGCGGGAGAAGAGACCCAGTACTTC.

This clonotype showed up just a few times. The chain couples TRBV29-1 to TRBJ1-4; the D is unclear. V lost 4 bases, J lost 3 bases, and 9 bases lay in between. This CDR3 has 13 amino acids. In germline, CDR1 is SQVTM, CDR2 ANQGSEA. CDR3 bases: TGCAGCGTTGTGGAGCAGCCTAATGAAAAACTGTTTTTT. This sequence encodes CSVVEQPNEKLFF.

J is TRBJ2-7 and V is TRBV3-1; maybe TRBD2 (5 bases). V was shortened by 0 bases and J by 0 bases, with 12 bases between the two germline ends. CDR3 length: 16 residues. The germline CDR1 and CDR2 sequences are LGHDT and YNNKEL (reference sequence). CDR3 DNA sequence: TGTGCCAGCAGCCAAGATGGGAGCAACCCCTCCTACGAGCAGTACTTC. Amino acids: CASSQDGSNPSYEQYF.